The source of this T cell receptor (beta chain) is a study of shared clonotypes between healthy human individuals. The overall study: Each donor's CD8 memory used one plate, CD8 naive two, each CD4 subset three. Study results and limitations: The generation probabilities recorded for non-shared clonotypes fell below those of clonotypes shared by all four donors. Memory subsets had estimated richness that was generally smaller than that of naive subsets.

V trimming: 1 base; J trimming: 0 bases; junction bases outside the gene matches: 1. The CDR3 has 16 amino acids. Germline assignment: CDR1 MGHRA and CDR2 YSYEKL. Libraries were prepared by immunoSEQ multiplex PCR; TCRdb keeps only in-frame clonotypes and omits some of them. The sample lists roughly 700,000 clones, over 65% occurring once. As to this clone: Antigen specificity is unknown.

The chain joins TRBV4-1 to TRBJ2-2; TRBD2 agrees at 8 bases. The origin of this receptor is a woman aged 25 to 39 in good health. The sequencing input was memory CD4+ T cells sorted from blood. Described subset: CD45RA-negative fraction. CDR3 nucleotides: TGCGCCAGCAGCCAAGGTAGCGGGGCGAACACCGGGGAGCTGTTTTTT. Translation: CASSQGSGANTGELFF.